These 2 T cell receptor beta chains were all obtained from the same sample, sequenced in a study of blood T cell repertoires in COVID-19. TCRdb keeps only in-frame clones here, not all; method: immunoSEQ multiplex PCR. The sample records about 240,000 clones, around 81% being singletons. The sequencing input was peripheral blood. Source of these receptors: a young man who had recovered from COVID-19.

The V call is TRBV28, the J call TRBJ1-1; 7 bases are shared with TRBD1. The CDR3 has 14 residues. The germline CDR1 and CDR2 sequences are MDHEN and SYDVKM. Trimming at V came to 5 bases and at J to 1 base, leaving 4 bases not matched to a gene. The CDR3 DNA reads as TGTGCCAGCAGTCCAGGGGGAGCGAACACTGAAGCTTTCTTT. Translated, it gives CASSPGGANTEAFF.

The sample holds one count of this clone. The sample holds other DNA sequences that translate to the same CDR3. The J gene is TRBJ1-2, the V gene TRBV5-1; 11 positions match TRBD1. With 0 bases clipped from V and 6 bases from J, the junction kept 1 base outside the gene matches. The CDR3 extends over 14 amino acids. Germline loops: CDR1 SGHRS, CDR2 YFSETQ. The CDR3 DNA reads TGCGCCAGCAGCTTGGAGGGACAGGGGGATGGCTACACCTTC. Translating gives CASSLEGQGDGYTF.